The clone carrying this T cell receptor (beta chain) was found a few times. The data belong to a study of response to subunit inactivated influenza vaccine. The V segment lost 3 bases and the J segment 7 bases; nucleotides outside the gene matches: 8. CDR3 length: 15 amino acids. Germline loops: CDR1 MGHRA, CDR2 YSYEKL. TCRdb reprocessed the RT-PCR reads with MiXCR, giving one entry per CDR3 protein. In the table there are 500,000 to 600,000 distinct CDR3 sequences, about 11% of which are singletons. These data also featured in a second study, about T cells expressing NK-cell markers. Per that study: A 5'RACE template switching approach incorporating UMIs was used to make TCR beta cDNA. The eight sequenced donors comprised seven who were HCMV-seropositive and one who was seronegative.

This TCR derives from a man aged 45 to 65 who received an inactivated influenza vaccine. This chain links TRBV4-1 with TRBJ2-3, with TRBD1 identical over 9 bases. The source material was PBMCs from blood, sampled on the day of vaccination. CDR3 sequence reads: CASSQGTGSVNTQYF. The CDR3 DNA is TGCGCCAGCAGCCAGGGGACAGGGTCGGTGAATACGCAGTATTTT.